These T cell receptor beta chains were read from a single sample in a study of blood T cells in healthy people across ages. TCRdb passed the 5' RACE reads through MiXCR, listing each CDR3 protein once. This table holds some 900,000 distinct CDR3 sequences, 48% found once. Sample: blood. The receptors shown here come from a man aged 25-40 years in good health. Both conserved end residues are part of each CDR3. The D gene is left open where the match is weak. Size values are once, few and many counts, or a class for expanded clones, and some rows have none.

>many|NA|TRBJ2-1|TRBV20-1
CSVGSYNEQFF
TGCAGTGTCGGCTCCTACAATGAGCAGTTCTTC
>few|NA|TRBJ2-1|TRBV10-3
CAIRPRVTSYNEQFF
TGTGCCATCCGGCCTCGGGTAACCTCCTACAATGAGCAGTTCTTC
>NA|NA|TRBJ2-7|TRBV5-1
CASSLPRMGGDEQYF
TGCGCCAGCAGCTTGCCACGAATGGGGGGAGACGAGCAGTACTTC
>few|NA|TRBJ2-7|TRBV29-1
CSVEDEGESYEQYF
TGCAGCGTTGAAGATGAAGGGGAATCCTACGAGCAGTACTTC
>few|NA|TRBJ2-7|TRBV6-2/TRBV6-3
CASRPSTGFSMYEQYF
TGTGCCAGCAGACCCTCAACAGGGTTTTCCATGTACGAGCAGTACTTC
>NA|NA|TRBJ2-1|TRBV6-5
CASSYGGLPNEQFF
TGTGCCAGCAGTTACGGGGGGTTGCCCAATGAGCAGTTCTTC
>few|NA|TRBJ2-7|TRBV7-2
CASSRSFQGREQYF
TGTGCCAGCAGCCGCAGTTTCCAGGGGCGGGAGCAGTACTTC
>NA|NA|TRBJ1-4|TRBV12-3/TRBV12-4
CASSLPDNEKPFF
TGTGCCAGCAGTTTGCCGGATAATGAAAAACCGTTTTTT
>NA|NA|TRBJ2-1|TRBV5-1
CASSPGSEYNEQFF
TGCGCCAGCAGCCCGGGGTCTGAGTACAATGAGCAGTTCTTC
>NA|NA|TRBJ1-6|TRBV6-5
CASSYRGSSNSPLHF
TGTGCCAGCAGTTATAGGGGCAGCTCTAATTCACCCCTCCACTTT
>many|TRBD1|TRBJ2-1|TRBV7-2
CASSRDRGLSEQFF
TGTGCCAGCAGCCGGGACAGGGGTTTGAGTGAGCAGTTCTTC
>NA|NA|TRBJ2-7|TRBV6-5
CASRADIYYEQYF
TGTGCCAGCAGAGCGGACATTTACTACGAGCAGTACTTC
>NA|NA|TRBJ2-7|TRBV6-6
CASGIMRRTAREQYF
TGTGCCAGCGGGATTATGAGGCGGACCGCTCGCGAGCAGTACTTC
>few|NA|TRBJ2-7|TRBV5-1
CASSFGIAADEQYF
TGCGCCAGCAGCTTCGGAATAGCGGCGGACGAGCAGTACTTC
>NA|TRBD2|TRBJ2-3|TRBV7-2
CASSISGTSGLASTDTQYF
TGTGCCAGCAGCATATCCGGGACTAGCGGCCTAGCGTCCACAGATACGCAGTATTTT
>NA|TRBD2|TRBJ2-3|TRBV3-1
CASSLERGGVGTDTQYF
TGTGCCAGCAGCCTAGAGCGGGGGGGAGTGGGTACAGATACGCAGTATTTT
>NA|TRBD1|TRBJ2-1|TRBV11-2
CASSLGQGRLETQFF
TGTGCCAGCAGCCTTGGACAGGGAAGATTGGAGACCCAGTTCTTC
>few|NA|TRBJ2-4|TRBV28
CASSRPRAREYF
TGTGCCAGCAGTCGCCCTCGAGCAAGGGAGTACTTC
>once|NA|TRBJ2-7|TRBV6-6
CASSYVEYEQYF
TGTGCCAGCAGTTACGTTGAATACGAGCAGTACTTC
>many|TRBD1|TRBJ1-1|TRBV20-1
CSEEMTGIGTEAFF
TGCAGTGAGGAAATGACAGGGATAGGCACTGAAGCTTTCTTT
>few|NA|TRBJ1-1|TRBV12-3/TRBV12-4
CASSWALAEAFF
TGTGCCAGCAGTTGGGCTTTGGCTGAAGCTTTCTTT
>NA|TRBD1|TRBJ1-5|TRBV5-1
CASSLGTGDEPQHF
TGCGCCAGCAGCTTGGGGACAGGTGACGAGCCCCAGCATTTT
>NA|NA|TRBJ2-1|TRBV6-6
CASEVNSYNEQFF
TGTGCCAGCGAGGTGAACTCCTACAATGAGCAGTTCTTC
>NA|NA|TRBJ1-2|TRBV20-1
CSAREVGREGANYGYTF
TGCAGTGCTAGAGAGGTCGGCAGGGAGGGGGCTAACTATGGCTACACCTTC
>NA|NA|TRBJ1-2|TRBV20-1
CSARLGGTFSINYGYTF
TGCAGTGCTAGACTTGGGGGGACATTTTCCATTAACTATGGCTACACCTTC
>NA|NA|TRBJ1-1|TRBV7-9
CASSLVMGHATTEAFF
TGTGCCAGCAGCTTAGTCATGGGACACGCAACGACTGAAGCTTTCTTT
>NA|TRBD1|TRBJ2-7|TRBV29-1
CSVLIGTELGWQYF
TGCAGCGTATTAATCGGGACAGAGCTTGGATGGCAGTACTTC
>NA|NA|TRBJ1-6|TRBV4-2
CASSQDPRRVNDNSPLPF
TGTGCCAGCAGCCAAGATCCCCGCAGGGTGAACGATAATTCACCCCTCCCCTTT
>few|NA|TRBJ1-2|TRBV25-1
CASSDPGGIYGYTF
TGTGCCAGCAGTGACCCCGGGGGTATCTATGGCTACACCTTC
>once|TRBD2|TRBJ2-4|TRBV28
CASSLGLAGGVQNIQYF
TGTGCCAGCAGTTTAGGGCTAGCGGGGGGGGTTCAAAACATTCAGTACTTC
>few|NA|TRBJ2-1|TRBV20-1
CSASLSGGYNEQFF
TGCAGTGCTAGTCTGTCGGGTGGCTACAATGAGCAGTTCTTC
>NA|NA|TRBJ1-2|TRBV9
CASSAQLERYGYTF
TGTGCCAGCAGCGCGCAATTGGAGAGATATGGCTACACCTTC
>NA|NA|TRBJ2-5|TRBV18
CASVRRQETQYF
TGTGCCAGCGTCAGAAGGCAAGAGACCCAGTACTTC
>once|NA|TRBJ1-6|TRBV7-2
CASSLWGASNSPLHF
TGTGCCAGCAGCTTATGGGGGGCGAGTAATTCACCCCTCCACTTT
>NA|TRBD2|TRBJ2-3|TRBV6-6
CATQTSGGLDTQYF
TGTGCCACCCAAACTAGCGGGGGTTTAGATACGCAGTATTTT
>NA|TRBD1|TRBJ1-2|TRBV4-1
CASSQVVASTQGPNGYTF
TGCGCCAGCAGCCAAGTGGTCGCTTCAACACAGGGGCCTAATGGCTACACCTTC